The rows below give T cell receptor beta chains drawn from one sample of a study of blood T cell repertoires in COVID-19. Sequenced by immunoSEQ multiplex PCR; TCRdb stores in-frame clones only, minus some. This sample has roughly 150,000 clones, with 65% to 85% found just once. Sequenced input: peripheral blood. The receptors stem from a man between 65 and 79 years old with active or convalescent COVID-19. CDR3s include the opening cysteine and the closing phenylalanine or tryptophan. Each record gives: CDR3 protein, CDR3 DNA, V gene, D gene, J gene. A D gene is named only where the DNA matches it firmly.

CASSPRGQVNSPLHF,TGTGCCAGCTCACCTAGGGGACAGGTTAATTCACCCCTCCACTTT,TRBV18,TRBD1,TRBJ1-6
CASSLAFVESYGYTF,TGTGCCAGCAGCTTAGCGTTTGTAGAATCCTATGGCTACACCTTC,TRBV7-9,NA,TRBJ1-2
CAWSFSATEAFF,TGTGCCTGGAGTTTTAGTGCCACTGAAGCTTTCTTT,TRBV30,NA,TRBJ1-1
CSVARGADYGYTF,TGCAGCGTTGCAAGGGGCGCGGACTATGGCTACACCTTC,TRBV29-1,NA,TRBJ1-2
CASSPRTYASRYTF,TGTGCCAGCAGTCCTAGGACATATGCTTCGCGCTACACCTTC,TRBV27,NA,TRBJ1-2
CSAGTGIPYEQYF,TGCAGCGCCGGGACAGGGATACCCTACGAGCAGTACTTC,TRBV29-1,TRBD1,TRBJ2-7
CASSYSTGGLRTGELFF,TGTGCCAGCAGTTACTCGACAGGGGGGTTGAGAACCGGGGAGCTGTTTTTT,TRBV6-2/TRBV6-3,TRBD1,TRBJ2-2
CASSLARANYGYTF,TGTGCCAGCAGCTTAGCCAGGGCTAACTATGGCTACACCTTC,TRBV11-2,NA,TRBJ1-2
CASSVRGLDTGELFF,TGTGCCAGCAGCGTACGAGGGTTAGACACCGGGGAGCTGTTTTTT,TRBV9,NA,TRBJ2-2
CASSVVDREQFF,TGTGCCAGCAGCGTAGTCGACAGGGAGCAGTTCTTC,TRBV9,NA,TRBJ2-1